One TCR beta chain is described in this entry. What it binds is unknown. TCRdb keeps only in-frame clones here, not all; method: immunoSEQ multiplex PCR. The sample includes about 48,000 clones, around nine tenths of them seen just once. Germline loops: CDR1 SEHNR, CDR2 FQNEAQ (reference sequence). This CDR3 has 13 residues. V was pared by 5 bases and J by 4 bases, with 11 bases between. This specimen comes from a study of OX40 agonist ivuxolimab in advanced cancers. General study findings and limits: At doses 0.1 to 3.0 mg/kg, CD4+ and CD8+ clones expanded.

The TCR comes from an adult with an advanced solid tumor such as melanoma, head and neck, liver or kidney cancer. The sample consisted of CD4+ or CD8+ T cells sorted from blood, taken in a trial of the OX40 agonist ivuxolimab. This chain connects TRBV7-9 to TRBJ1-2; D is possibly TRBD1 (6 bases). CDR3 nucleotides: TGTGCCAGCAGCCATACAGGGCTCTATGGCTACACCTTC. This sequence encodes CASSHTGLYGYTF.